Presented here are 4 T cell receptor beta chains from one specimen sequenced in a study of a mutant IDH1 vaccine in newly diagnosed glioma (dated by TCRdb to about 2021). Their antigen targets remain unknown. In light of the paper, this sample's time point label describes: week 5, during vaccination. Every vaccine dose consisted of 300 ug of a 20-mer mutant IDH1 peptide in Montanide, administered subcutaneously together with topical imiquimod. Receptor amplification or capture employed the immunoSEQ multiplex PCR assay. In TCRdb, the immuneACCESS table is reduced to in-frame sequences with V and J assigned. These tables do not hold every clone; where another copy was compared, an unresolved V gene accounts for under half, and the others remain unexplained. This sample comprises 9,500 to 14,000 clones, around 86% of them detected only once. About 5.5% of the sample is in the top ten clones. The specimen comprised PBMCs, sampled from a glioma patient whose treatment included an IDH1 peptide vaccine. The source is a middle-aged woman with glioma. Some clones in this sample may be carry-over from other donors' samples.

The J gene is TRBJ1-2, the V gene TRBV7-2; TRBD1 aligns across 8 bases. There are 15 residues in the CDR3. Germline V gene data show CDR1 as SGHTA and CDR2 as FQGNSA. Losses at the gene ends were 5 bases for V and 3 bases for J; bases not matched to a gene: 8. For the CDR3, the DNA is TGTGCCAGCAGCCCTCAGACAGGGGACTACTATGGCTACACCTTC. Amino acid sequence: CASSPQTGDYYGYTF.

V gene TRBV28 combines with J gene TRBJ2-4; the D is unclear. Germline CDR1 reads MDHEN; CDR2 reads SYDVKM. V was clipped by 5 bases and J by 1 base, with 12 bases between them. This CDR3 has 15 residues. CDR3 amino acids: CASSATPAAKNIQYF. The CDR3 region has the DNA TGTGCCAGCAGTGCTACCCCGGCGGCCAAAAACATTCAGTACTTC.

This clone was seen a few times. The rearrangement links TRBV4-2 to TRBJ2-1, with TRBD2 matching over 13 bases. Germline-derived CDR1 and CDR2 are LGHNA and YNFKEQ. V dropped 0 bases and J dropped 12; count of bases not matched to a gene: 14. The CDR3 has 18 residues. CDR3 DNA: TGTGCCAGCAGCCAAGAAACCGGGACTAGCGGGGCCGCCGAGGGGCAGTTCTTC. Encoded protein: CASSQETGTSGAAEGQFF.

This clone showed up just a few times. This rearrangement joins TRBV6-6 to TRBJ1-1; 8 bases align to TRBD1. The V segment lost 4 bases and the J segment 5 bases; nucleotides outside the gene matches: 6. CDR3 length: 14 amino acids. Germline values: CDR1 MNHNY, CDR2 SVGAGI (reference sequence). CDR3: CASSSTGGMTEAFF. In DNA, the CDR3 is TGTGCCAGCAGTTCCACAGGGGGGATGACTGAAGCTTTCTTT.